The 23 T cell receptor beta chains given below trace back to one sample, sequenced in a study of B cell selection in AIRE deficiency. The protocol was immunoSEQ multiplex PCR, while the TCRdb copy is restricted to in-frame clones and leaves out a portion. This sample yields about 25,000 clones, of which almost 98% are seen a single time; approximately 0.2% belongs to the top ten. Sorting defined conventional CD4 T cells as CD4+CD127+. The specimen sequenced was conventional CD4+ T cells sorted from PBMCs. The receptors originated from a human donor with AIRE deficiency.

The chain uses TRBV7-2 and TRBJ1-3; possibly TRBD1 for D (5 bases). Germline V CDR1 and CDR2: SGHTA, FQGNSA. Trimming pared 3 bases from V and 0 bases from J, leaving 12 bases between. This CDR3 comprises 16 residues. CDR3 sequence (DNA): TGTGCCAGCAGCTTTAGGACATCTCACTCTGGAAACACCATATATTTT. Protein: CASSFRTSHSGNTIYF.

A remark on this clone: One junction end disagrees with the germline gene, perhaps due to a read error. J is TRBJ1-4 and V is TRBV5-5, with D unclear. CDR3 size: 15 residues. Per the germline V gene, CDR1 is SGHKS and CDR2 is YYEKEE (reference sequence). CDR3 protein: CASTLLGLPGEKLFF. The CDR3 DNA sequence: TGTGCCAGCACCTTGCTGGGCCTCCCGGGTGAAAAACTGTTTTTT.

The rearrangement links TRBV20-1 to TRBJ2-2, with D unresolved. Looked up from germline, CDR1 is DFQATT and CDR2 is SNEGSKA (reference sequence). The CDR3 length is 11 residues. Trimming cost V 0 bases and J 7 bases, with 3 bases left between them. The CDR3 sequence: CSAREIGELFF. In DNA, the CDR3 is TGCAGTGCTAGAGAGATCGGGGAGCTGTTTTTT.

The V call is TRBV19, the J call TRBJ1-2, with a weak D call TRBD1 (5 bases). Germline V gene sequence: CDR1 LNHDA, CDR2 SQIVND (reference sequence). The CDR3 extends over 13 amino acids. Between the trimmed V and J ends, which lost 7 bases and 4 bases, there was a span of 13 bases. The CDR3 spells CASTVGTPYGYTF. CDR3 DNA sequence: TGTGCCAGTACGGTCGGGACCCCCTATGGCTACACCTTC.

The J gene is TRBJ1-1, the V gene TRBV20-1; D not certain. V lost 5 bases to trimming and J lost 5 bases, with 6 bases between them. Germline V gives CDR1 DFQATT, CDR2 SNEGSKA (reference sequence). This CDR3 is 10 amino acids long. The CDR3 loop reads CSAGRTEAFF. Written as DNA, the CDR3 is TGCAGTGCTGGTAGGACTGAAGCTTTCTTT.

V gene TRBV14 combines with J gene TRBJ1-5; 7 positions match TRBD1. From germline, CDR1 is SGHDN and CDR2 FVKESK. The CDR3 length is 14 residues. Unmatched junction bases numbered 3, after V lost 4 bases and J lost 3 bases. CDR3 region: CASSLTGINQPQHF. CDR3 sequence (DNA): TGTGCCAGCAGCCTGACAGGGATCAATCAGCCCCAGCATTTT.

The V gene is TRBV5-1, the J gene TRBJ1-5; D is ambiguous. This CDR3 has 14 amino acids. Germline values: CDR1 SGHRS, CDR2 YFSETQ. Trimming left V 0 bases short and J 5 bases short, with 9 bases between. The CDR3 here is CASSLGNSHQPQHF. CDR3 sequence (DNA): TGCGCCAGCAGCTTGGGGAACAGCCATCAGCCCCAGCATTTT.

The CDR3 protein is CASSLLDEQYF. CDR3 coding DNA: TGTGCCAGCAGCTTACTCGACGAGCAGTACTTC. The J gene is TRBJ2-7, the V gene TRBV7-2, with D unresolved. Germline V CDR1 and CDR2: SGHTA, FQGNSA. CDR3 size: 11 residues. V was clipped by 2 bases and J by 5 bases, with 4 bases between them.

The chain has TRBV2 and TRBJ1-6, with TRBD1 identical over 7 bases. Looked up from germline, CDR1 is SNHLY and CDR2 is FYNNEI. The CDR3 is 15 residues long. V lost 8 bases to trimming and J lost 6 bases; unmatched junction nucleotides: 10. The CDR3 bases are TGTGCCAGCTCCCCAGGGGGTTCATCTAATTCACCCCTCCACTTT. It translates to CASSPGGSSNSPLHF.

J is TRBJ2-1 and V is TRBV11-2, with D uncertain. V was pared by 6 bases and J by 5 bases, with 14 bases between. Germline CDR1 SGHAT, CDR2 FQNNGV. This CDR3 has 14 amino acids. Here the CDR3 reads CASRLQLPNNEQFF. CDR3 coding DNA: TGTGCCAGCAGACTACAGCTTCCGAACAATGAGCAGTTCTTC.

The chain uses TRBV30 and TRBJ1-6; possible D gene TRBD1, 6 bases. Trimming took 1 base from V and 0 from J, leaving 16 bases between them. CDR1 is GTSNPN, CDR2 SVGIG, per germline (reference sequence). The CDR3 covers 18 residues. CDR3 nucleotide sequence: TGTGCCTGGAGTGCGGAATTGGGGGCCGGCTCCTATAATTCACCCCTCCACTTT. Protein product: CAWSAELGAGSYNSPLHF.

The chain combines TRBV7-9 with TRBJ1-3, with D unclear. Trimming left V 1 base short and J 4 bases short, with 14 bases between. CDR3 length: 16 amino acids. CDR1 SEHNR and CDR2 FQNEAQ come from the germline V gene (reference sequence). The CDR3 DNA follows: TGTGCCAGCAGCTTAGACCTCCCAAGCTCCGGAAACACCATATATTTT. Residues: CASSLDLPSSGNTIYF. The variable domain in full, with the rest retrieved from reference TRBV7-9 and TRBJ1-3, is DTGVSQNPRHKITKRGQNVTFRCDPISEHNRLYWYRQTLGQGPEFLTYFQNEAQLEKSRLLSDRFSAERPKGSFSTLEIQRTEQGDSAMYLCASSLDLPSSGNTIYFGEGSWLTVV.

The rearrangement joins TRBV28 to TRBJ2-7; either TRBD1 or TRBD2 may fit D (6 bases each). Between the trimmed V and J ends, which lost 4 bases and 3 bases, there was a span of 19 bases. The CDR3 has 16 amino acids. The germline V gene encodes CDR1 MDHEN and CDR2 SYDVKM. CDR3 DNA: TGTGCCAGCAGTTCAGGGGCGCTTGGGGGGAACTACGAGCAGTACTTC. It translates to CASSSGALGGNYEQYF.

The rearrangement links TRBV5-6 to TRBJ2-7, with D perhaps assigned TRBD1 or TRBD2 (5 bases each). The V end was cut by 1 base, the J end by 3 bases, with 17 bases between. This CDR3 contains 16 residues. The germline V gene has CDR1 SGHDT and CDR2 YYEEEE. The CDR3 DNA follows: TGTGCCAGCAGCTTGTTTGGGGGTCGTACTTACTACGAGCAGTACTTC. Translating it yields CASSLFGGRTYYEQYF. The complete variable domain, with remaining parts taken from reference TRBV5-6 and TRBJ2-7, reads DAGVTQSPTHLIKTRGQQVTLRCSPKSGHDTVSWYQQALGQGPQFIFQYYEEEERQRGNFPDRFSGHQFPNYSSELNVNALLLGDSALYLCASSLFGGRTYYEQYFGPGTRLTVT.

The gene calls are TRBV27 and TRBJ2-7; D ambiguous. V was trimmed by 3 bases and J by 5 bases, leaving 11 bases between them. The germline V gene has CDR1 MNHEY and CDR2 SMNVEV (reference sequence). This CDR3 region has 13 residues. DNA of the CDR3: TGTGCCAGCAGTTTGCAAGTACGGGACGAGCAGTACTTC. It yields the protein CASSLQVRDEQYF.

This clone was found once. The chain links TRBV28 to TRBJ2-7; the match to TRBD2 covers 7 bases. The CDR3 length is 17 residues. Germline V gene lookup returns CDR1 MDHEN and CDR2 SYDVKM. The ends lost 4 bases at V and 5 bases at J; junction bases unmatched: 17. The CDR3 loop reads CASSSPGGSRFGDEQYF. In nucleotides, the CDR3 is TGTGCCAGCAGTTCGCCGGGCGGGAGTCGTTTCGGGGACGAGCAGTACTTC.

This clone has only one observation. The J gene is TRBJ1-2, the V gene TRBV6-5; perhaps TRBD1 as D (5 bases). Germline CDR1 is MNHEY and CDR2 is SVGAGI. V lost 5 bases to trimming and J lost 2 bases, with 15 bases between them. The CDR3 runs to 15 residues. CDR3 loop: CASSPGGTGNYGYTF. CDR3 in DNA: TGTGCCAGCAGTCCCGGGGGGACCGGGAACTATGGCTACACCTTC.

The CDR3 loop is CASSVELAGVVDTQYF. The CDR3 nucleotides are TGTGCCAGCAGCGTAGAACTAGCGGGAGTGGTAGATACGCAGTATTTT. The V gene is TRBV9, the J gene TRBJ2-3; 11 bases fit TRBD2. Germline CDR1 SGDLS, CDR2 YYNGEE. Germline trimming cut 0 bases from V and 5 bases from J; bases unmatched to any gene: 5. This CDR3 is 16 amino acids long.

The chain links TRBV6-5 to TRBJ1-5, with no clear D. The CDR3 totals 13 residues. V was shortened by 6 bases and J by 0 bases, with 6 bases between the two germline ends. Germline CDR1 is MNHEY and CDR2 is SVGAGI. The CDR3 nucleotides are TGTGCCAGCAGGGCTAATAGCAATCAGCCCCAGCATTTT. It translates to CASRANSNQPQHF.

V is TRBV6-1 and J is TRBJ2-7; D possibly corresponds to TRBD2 (6 bases). V lost 7 bases and J lost 4, with 17 bases in between. This CDR3 has 14 residues. The germline CDR1 and CDR2 sequences are MNHNS and SASEGT. This CDR3 is CASKESGVLYEQYF. The CDR3 bases are TGTGCCAGCAAAGAATCGGGAGTATTATACGAGCAGTACTTC.

The CDR3 DNA sequence: TGTGCCAGCATCTGGGGGGTAGCGGGGGCCAACGTCCTGACTTTC. The encoded protein is CASIWGVAGANVLTF. The chain combines TRBV6-1 with TRBJ2-6, with a weak D call TRBD2 (6 bases). CDR1 and CDR2 (germline): MNHNS, SASEGT. The CDR3 spans 15 residues. Between the trimmed V and J ends, which lost 7 bases and 4 bases, there was a span of 14 bases.

The V call is TRBV7-3, the J call TRBJ2-2; 7 bases match TRBD2. V shed 8 bases and J 5 bases; nucleotides not matched to a gene: 11. Per germline, CDR1 SGHTA and CDR2 FQGTGA. The CDR3 sequence is 15 residues long. This chain's CDR3 is CASGSTSDTTGELFF. The CDR3 DNA reads as TGTGCCAGCGGATCTACTAGCGATACGACCGGGGAGCTGTTTTTT. The full variable domain, its missing parts supplied by reference TRBV7-3 and TRBJ2-2, is GAGVSQTPSNKVTEKGKYVELRCDPISGHTALYWYRQSLGQGPEFLIYFQGTGAADDSGLPNDRFFAVRPEGSVSTLKIQRTERGDSAVYLCASGSTSDTTGELFFGEGSRLTVL.

This chain connects TRBV5-1 to TRBJ2-5; D not certain. Germline values: CDR1 SGHRS, CDR2 YFSETQ. Trimming took 4 bases from V and 3 from J, leaving 16 bases between them. The length of the CDR3 is 15 residues. The CDR3 DNA reads as TGCGCCAGCAGCCCGATGGTAGGCAGCGAAGAGACCCAGTACTTC. Encoded protein: CASSPMVGSEETQYF.